The rows below give T cell receptor beta chains drawn from one sample of a study of blood T cell repertoires in COVID-19. TCRdb's copy holds only in-frame clones and misses some; the assay was immunoSEQ multiplex PCR. Found here are 200,000 to 250,000 clones, 87% of them singletons; the top ten hold 2.5% to 3%. Specimen: PBMCs or T cells enriched from blood (not recorded which). The receptors come from a woman in her 30s with acute COVID-19. Both conserved end residues are part of each CDR3. D genes are given only for firm matches. Clone size is not always given. Where it is, it says once, few, many or a class for expanded clones.

abundance	v_gene	d_gene	j_gene	CDR3aa	CDR3nt
-	TRBV5-4	TRBD1	TRBJ1-1	CASSLSGGTEAFF	TGTGCCAGCAGCTTGTCAGGGGGCACTGAAGCTTTCTTT
-	TRBV7-9	-	TRBJ1-4	CASSPLYGGGTNEKLFF	TGTGCCAGCAGCCCCTTGTATGGGGGCGGAACTAATGAAAAACTGTTTTTT
once	TRBV11-2	-	TRBJ2-2	CASSLDYSGGELFF	TGTGCCAGCAGCTTAGATTATTCGGGCGGGGAGCTGTTTTTT
-	TRBV5-4	-	TRBJ2-6	CASSFWGQLFSGANVLTF	TGTGCCAGCAGCTTCTGGGGACAACTGTTCTCTGGGGCCAACGTCCTGACTTTC
-	TRBV7-2	-	TRBJ1-5	CASSLEGASNQPQHF	TGTGCCAGCAGCTTAGAAGGGGCCAGCAATCAGCCCCAGCATTTT
-	TRBV3-1/TRBV3-2	TRBD1	TRBJ2-6	CASSEGGTGANVLTF	TGTGCCAGCAGCGAAGGGGGCACTGGGGCCAACGTCCTGACTTTC
-	TRBV5-6	TRBD1	TRBJ2-7	CASSSATGAFYEQYF	TGTGCCAGCAGCTCGGCCACAGGGGCCTTCTACGAGCAGTACTTC
-	TRBV5-1	-	TRBJ1-3	CASSLGGFSGNTIYF	TGCGCCAGCAGCTTAGGCGGATTCTCTGGAAACACCATATATTTT
-	TRBV2	-	TRBJ1-2	CASSVVVRGYTF	TGTGCCAGCAGTGTGGTGGTGAGGGGCTACACCTTC
-	TRBV19	TRBD1	TRBJ1-1	CASSISRGDTEAFF	TGTGCCAGTAGTATTAGCAGGGGGGACACTGAAGCTTTCTTT
-	TRBV5-4	-	TRBJ2-7	CASSLSGASSYEQYF	TGTGCCAGCAGCTTATCGGGTGCCAGCTCCTACGAGCAGTACTTC
-	TRBV30	-	TRBJ1-1	CAWWPETDPNTEAFF	TGTGCCTGGTGGCCTGAAACAGACCCGAACACTGAAGCTTTCTTT
-	TRBV4-1	TRBD2	TRBJ2-3	CASSQGRLASTDTQYF	TGCGCCAGCAGCCAAGGTAGACTAGCGAGCACAGATACGCAGTATTTT